This T cell receptor beta chain was captured by sequencing in a study of response to subunit inactivated influenza vaccine. Notes on the study in general: Few new T cells, the authors suggested, are recruited by each seasonal influenza vaccination.

Each CDR3 protein is one row after TCRdb ran MiXCR on the RT-PCR reads. This sample has 500,000 or so distinct CDR3 sequences, with approximately 17% found just once. This clonotype has more than one count but fewer than ten. Its antigen is currently unknown. The CDR3 has 16 residues. Trimming removed 4 bases from V and 1 base from J, with 17 bases in between. The germline gives CDR1 SGHRS, CDR2 YFSETQ. Sequencing was performed on CD4+ T cells sorted from PBMCs, taken less than 30 months after vaccination. The chain carries TRBV5-1 and TRBJ1-1; the D is unclear. The clonotype originates from a man aged 50-75 years who received an inactivated influenza vaccine. CDR3 residues: CASSPGRAPGNTEAFF. DNA of the CDR3: TGCGCCAGCAGCCCAGGACGGGCACCGGGGAACACTGAAGCTTTCTTT.